The source of this T cell receptor (beta chain) is a study of human T cells and chemical hapten exposure listed by TCRdb under 2021. Turning to the overall study: For sensitization, 2% DPC in acetone was applied to a 2 cm by 2 cm area of upper inner arm skin. Under 30 alopecia patients gave blood for TCR sequencing at one to four time points (pre-sensitization, 2, 6 and 24 weeks). Libraries were pooled for sequencing, and per-sample TCR yields varied mainly because of small differences in library volumes within the pool. The mostly female patient cohort included alopecia areata with under or over 50% scalp involvement, alopecia totalis and alopecia universalis. Patch testing was performed on the upper back with Finn chambers containing 0.01% DPC, and the patch tests were scored after 6 days according to International Contact Dermatitis Research Group standards. Blood was sampled from patients pre-sensitization (week 0) and at 2, 6 and about 24 weeks after DPC sensitization. The study tracked peripheral blood TCR repertoire changes in vivo during primary and secondary sensitization to the hapten diphenylcyclopropenone (DPC) in alopecia patients. Weekly therapeutic DPC doses were additionally applied to the scalp of patients throughout the roughly 23-week study period.

Results the study describes overall, beyond this receptor: DPC sensitization did not change how many TCRs were above 1 in 1000 frequency, and no evidence was found of alterations in global repertoire structure. Significantly more large CDR3 similarity clusters were formed by expanded TCRs than by pre-sensitization or healthy control sets, consistent with antigen-driven responses. All patients had alopecia, a presumed autoimmune disease, so their immune response might differ from that of healthy individuals. A positive correlation was found between the number of PT1 expanded TCRs and patch test score, with significance reached at thresholds 8, 16 and 32 but not 4. After repeated subsampling, changes were observed in the strength of the expansion versus patch-test correlation and in the threshold at which the correlation became significant.

The library was prepared using RACE. The data were produced on a NextSeq 500. During library preparation, unique molecular identifiers were attached to individual cDNA molecules so that TCRs could be counted quantitatively and reproducibly. From each blood RNA sample, both TCR alpha and TCR beta chains were sequenced. Regarding the original processing steps: A median of approximately 96,000 TCRs per sample was observed, with a range of roughly 23,224 to 750,000. V, J and CDR3 annotation of the TCR reads was carried out using the Decombinator software suite. Every sample was subsampled to the same number of TCRs (28,000) for the PS versus PT1 abundance plots. TCRs were defined as expanded if absent before sensitization and observed at least eight times at the 2-week time point. TCRdb handled the public reads itself, with Q25 trimming in fastp and clone calling in MiXCR, and kept productive beta chains. Rows with a matching CDR3 protein are joined into one entry that keeps the most common DNA and genes. TCRdb assigned the V and J calls; the authors' analysis was not used. This sample lists roughly 200,000 distinct CDR3 sequences; 24% were detected once. The ten largest make up 2% to 3% of the sample.

This clonotype was seen a handful of times. The specificity of this receptor is unknown. Within one base of it there is no much larger clone, and no base qualities were kept. The sample's time point label, in plain terms: patch test 3, about 24 weeks after DPC sensitization. The sample's treatment or condition label is to be understood as: therapeutic diphenylcyclopropenone sensitization with weekly scalp DPC. At every patch-test visit, the blood draw took place before the patch test was put on. Eligible patients were aged 18 to 70, diagnosed with alopecia, deemed suitable for DPC therapy, and excluded if pregnant. Total RNA was extracted from unfractionated whole blood that had been collected in Tempus Blood RNA tubes. The CDR3 runs 18 residues from the cysteine to the phenylalanine. Only the CDR3 region is kept as DNA, spanning 54 bases read in frame from base 1. Trimming removed 2 bases from V and 1 base from J, leaving 18 bases between the germline ends. Via the germline V gene, CDR1 is KGHSH and CDR2 LQKENI.

This TCR derives from a woman in her thirties or forties with alopecia areata. Some clones in this sample may be carry-over from other donors' samples. The sample here was whole blood, taken in connection with sensitization to the hapten diphenylcyclopropenone (DPC). This chain is built from TRBV18 and TRBJ2-1, with the D gene not clear enough to name. The DNA reads TGTGCCAGCTCACCATGGACCCCGGGTGCCGGGTCCTACAATGAGCAGTTCTTC. It codes for CASSPWTPGAGSYNEQFF.